The next 12 T cell receptor beta chains were all read from a single sample in a study of cytomegalovirus exposure and HLA in healthy donors. Primers: 60 Vbeta forward and 13 Jbeta reverse. The data were produced by immunoSEQ multiplex PCR, yet TCRdb's version contains in-frame clones alone and is incomplete. This sample contains some 150,000 clones. Specimen: PBMCs. These receptors were collected from a man aged 35 to 55 in good health and CMV-seronegative.

The chain couples TRBV5-1 to TRBJ2-5, with 7 bases fitting TRBD2. The DNA end is a closer match to TRBJ2-7, so the J assignment may be wrong. CDR3 size: 16 residues. Germline loops: CDR1 SGHRS, CDR2 YFSETQ. Here the CDR3 reads CASSLWPGGGSYEQYF. The CDR3 coding sequence is TGCGCCAGCAGCTTATGGCCGGGAGGTGGCTCATACGAGCAGTACTTC.

This rearrangement joins TRBV9 to TRBJ1-1; maybe TRBD1 (5 bases). The CDR3 runs 14 residues. V lost 4 bases to trimming and J lost 2 bases, with 12 bases between them. Germline-derived CDR1 and CDR2 are SGDLS and YYNGEE. The CDR3 region is CASSREGINTEAFF. The CDR3 DNA sequence: TGTGCCAGCAGCCGGGAGGGGATAAACACTGAAGCTTTCTTT.

This chain uses TRBV6-1 with TRBJ1-6; 8 bases map to TRBD1. CDR3 length: 16 amino acids. Germline V gene data show CDR1 as MNHNS and CDR2 as SASEGT. The junction had 9 bases not matched to a gene; V was cut back by 4 bases and J by 7 bases. CDR3 amino acids: CASSATDRGRNSPLHF. In nucleotides, the CDR3 is TGTGCCAGCAGTGCAACAGACAGGGGACGGAATTCACCCCTCCACTTT.

The chain uses TRBV4-2 and TRBJ2-1, with 8 positions matching TRBD2. The V segment lost 1 base and the J segment 8 bases; nucleotides outside the gene matches: 7. Germline-derived CDR1 and CDR2 are LGHNA and YNFKEQ. The CDR3 is 15 amino acids. CDR3 region: CASSQGLAGGDEQFF. The CDR3 bases are TGTGCCAGCAGCCAAGGGCTAGCCGGGGGGGATGAGCAGTTCTTC.

The chain couples TRBV9 to TRBJ1-1, with TRBD1 identical over 8 bases. CDR1 and CDR2 from the germline V gene are SGDLS and YYNGEE. This CDR3 region has 15 residues. Trimming cost V 3 bases and J 6 bases; bases outside gene matches: 10. The CDR3 protein is CASSATGQGASEAFF. Written as DNA, the CDR3 is TGTGCCAGCAGCGCCACGGGGCAGGGGGCCTCTGAAGCTTTCTTT.

This chain connects TRBV19 to TRBJ1-1; tentative D call: TRBD1 (6 bases). This CDR3 region has 15 residues. Trimming removed 6 bases from V and 4 bases from J, with 18 bases in between. Germline lookup yields CDR1 LNHDA and CDR2 SQIVND (reference sequence). In nucleotides, the CDR3 is TGTGCCAGTAGCGGGGTGGATGCAGGGGCCACTGAAGCTTTCTTT. Residues: CASSGVDAGATEAFF.

This chain connects TRBV5-6 to TRBJ2-5; D is unclear. The J call is in doubt because the DNA end fits TRBJ2-7 better. The CDR3 spans 13 residues. CDR1 is SGHDT, CDR2 YYEEEE, per germline. The CDR3 coding sequence is TGTGCCAGCAGCTTGGGACGTAGCTACGAGCAGTACTTC. Translated, it gives CASSLGRSYEQYF.

The rearrangement links TRBV5-4 to TRBJ2-7; a possible D gene is TRBD2 (5 bases). Germline CDR1 SGHNT, CDR2 YYREEE (reference sequence). Between the trimmed V and J ends, which lost 4 bases and 7 bases, there was a span of 12 bases. The CDR3 covers 12 residues. The CDR3 nucleotides are TGTGCCAGCAGCGAACGGTCGGGGGAGCAGTACTTC. It codes for CASSERSGEQYF.

This chain uses TRBV18 with TRBJ1-2, with 10 bases aligning to TRBD1. The germline CDR1 and CDR2 sequences are KGHSH and LQKENI. V lost 5 bases and J lost 6; bases outside the gene matches: 6. The CDR3 extends over 14 amino acids. The CDR3, as DNA: TGTGCCAGCTCAGAGGGACAGGGGCGCGATGGCTACACCTTC. The encoded protein is CASSEGQGRDGYTF. Full variable domain (rest looked up from reference TRBV18 and TRBJ1-2): NAGVMQNPRHLVRRRGQEARLRCSPMKGHSHVYWYRQLPEEGLKFMVYLQKENIIDESGMPKERFSAEFPKEGPSILRIQQVVRGDSAAYFCASSEGQGRDGYTFGSGTRLTVV.

The chain combines TRBV7-2 with TRBJ2-1, with a tentative D call TRBD2 (6 bases). CDR1 SGHTA and CDR2 FQGNSA come from the germline V gene. CDR3 size: 14 residues. Trimming shortened V by 5 bases and J by 3 bases, and 11 bases separated the two germline ends. The CDR3, as DNA: TGTGCCAGCAGCCCCAGCGGGTTCTACAATGAGCAGTTCTTC. Its translation is CASSPSGFYNEQFF. Full variable domain (rest looked up from reference TRBV7-2 and TRBJ2-1): GAGVSQSPSNKVTEKGKDVELRCDPISGHTALYWYRQSLGQGLEFLIYFQGNSAPDKSGLPSDRFSAERTGGSVSTLTIQRTQQEDSAVYLCASSPSGFYNEQFFGPGTRLTVL.

V is TRBV29-1 and J is TRBJ1-2; D is ambiguous. CDR3 length: 14 amino acids. Between the trimmed V and J ends, which lost 3 bases and 0 bases, there was a span of 11 bases. Germline CDR1 is SQVTM and CDR2 is ANQGSEA. The CDR3: CSVERRAANYGYTF. As DNA, the CDR3 is TGCAGCGTTGAGAGGCGGGCAGCTAACTATGGCTACACCTTC. The whole variable domain, filled in from reference TRBV29-1 and TRBJ1-2, reads SAVISQKPSRDICQRGTSLTIQCQVDSQVTMMFWYRQQPGQSLTLIATANQGSEATYESGFVIDKFPISRPNLTFSTLTVSNMSPEDSSIYLCSVERRAANYGYTFGSGTRLTVV.

This chain links TRBV4-1 with TRBJ2-7, with D perhaps matching TRBD2 (6 bases). V lost 0 bases to trimming and J lost 4 bases, with 7 bases between them. Germline V lookup: CDR1 MGHRA, CDR2 YSYEKL. The CDR3 loop spans 13 amino acids. CDR3 coding DNA: TGCGCCAGCAGCCAAGATCTAGCGTACGAGCAGTACTTC. This sequence encodes CASSQDLAYEQYF.